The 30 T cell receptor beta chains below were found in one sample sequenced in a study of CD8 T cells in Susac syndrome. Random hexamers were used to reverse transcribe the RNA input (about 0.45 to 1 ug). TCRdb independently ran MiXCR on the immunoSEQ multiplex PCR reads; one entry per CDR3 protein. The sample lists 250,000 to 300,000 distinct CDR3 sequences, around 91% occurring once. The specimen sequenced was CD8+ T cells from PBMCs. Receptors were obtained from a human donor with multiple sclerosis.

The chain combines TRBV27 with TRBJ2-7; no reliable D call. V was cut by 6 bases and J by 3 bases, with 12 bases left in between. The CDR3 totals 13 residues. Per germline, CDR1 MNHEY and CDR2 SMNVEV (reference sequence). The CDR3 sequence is CASRFGWNYEQYF. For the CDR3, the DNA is TGTGCCAGCAGGTTTGGATGGAACTACGAGCAGTACTTC.

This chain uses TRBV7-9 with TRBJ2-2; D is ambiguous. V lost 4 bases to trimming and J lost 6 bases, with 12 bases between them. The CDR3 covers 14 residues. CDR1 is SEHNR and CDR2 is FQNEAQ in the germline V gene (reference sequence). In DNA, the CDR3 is TGTGCCAGCAGCTATTCGGCAGCCGCCGGGGAGCTGTTTTTT. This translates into CASSYSAAAGELFF.

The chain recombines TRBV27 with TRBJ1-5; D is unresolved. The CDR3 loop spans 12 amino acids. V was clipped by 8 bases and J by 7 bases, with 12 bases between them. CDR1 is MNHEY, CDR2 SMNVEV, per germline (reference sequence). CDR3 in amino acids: CASSIAGQPQHF. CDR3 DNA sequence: TGTGCCAGCTCCATAGCGGGCCAGCCCCAGCATTTT.

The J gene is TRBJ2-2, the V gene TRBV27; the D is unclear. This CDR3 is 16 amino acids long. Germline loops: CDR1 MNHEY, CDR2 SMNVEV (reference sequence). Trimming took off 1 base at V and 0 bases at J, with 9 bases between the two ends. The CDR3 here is CASSLLSFANTGELFF. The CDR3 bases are TGTGCCAGCAGTTTATTAAGTTTCGCGAACACCGGGGAGCTGTTTTTT.

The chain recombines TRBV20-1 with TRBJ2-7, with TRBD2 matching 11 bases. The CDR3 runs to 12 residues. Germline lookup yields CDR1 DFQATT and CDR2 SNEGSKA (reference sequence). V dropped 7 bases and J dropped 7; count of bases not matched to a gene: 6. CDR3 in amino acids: CSVGLAELEQYF. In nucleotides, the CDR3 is TGCAGTGTGGGACTAGCGGAATTGGAGCAGTACTTC.

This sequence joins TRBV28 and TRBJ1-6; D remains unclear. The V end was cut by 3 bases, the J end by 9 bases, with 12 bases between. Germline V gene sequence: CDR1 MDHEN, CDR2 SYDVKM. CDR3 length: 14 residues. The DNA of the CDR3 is TGTGCCAGCAGTTTGTTTCATAAGGGTTCACCCCTCCACTTT. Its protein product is CASSLFHKGSPLHF.

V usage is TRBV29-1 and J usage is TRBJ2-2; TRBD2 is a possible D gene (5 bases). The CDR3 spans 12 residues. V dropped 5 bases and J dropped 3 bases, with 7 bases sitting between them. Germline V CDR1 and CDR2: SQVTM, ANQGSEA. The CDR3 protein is CSVPGDTGELFF. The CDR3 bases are TGCAGCGTTCCCGGGGACACCGGGGAGCTGTTTTTT.

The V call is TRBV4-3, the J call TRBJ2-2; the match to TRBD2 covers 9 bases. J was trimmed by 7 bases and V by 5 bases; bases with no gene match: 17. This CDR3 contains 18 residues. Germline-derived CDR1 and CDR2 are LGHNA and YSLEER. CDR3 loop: CASSVGVASGIFGGELFF. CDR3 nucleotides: TGCGCCAGCAGCGTTGGTGTGGCTAGCGGGATATTCGGCGGGGAGCTGTTTTTT.

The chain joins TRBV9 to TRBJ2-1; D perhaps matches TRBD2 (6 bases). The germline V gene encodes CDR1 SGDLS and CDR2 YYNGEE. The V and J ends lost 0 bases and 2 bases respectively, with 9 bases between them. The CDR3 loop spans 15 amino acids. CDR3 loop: CASSVAGLPYNEQFF. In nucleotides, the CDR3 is TGTGCCAGCAGCGTAGCGGGACTGCCCTACAATGAGCAGTTCTTC.

The CDR3 region has the DNA TGTGCCAGTGAATTGAGCGGGGACCAAGAGACCCAGTACTTC. Its protein product is CASELSGDQETQYF. The genes are TRBV6-1 and TRBJ2-5; 7 nucleotides match TRBD2. Trimming removed 9 bases from V and 0 bases from J; junction bases left unmatched: 7. CDR1 and CDR2 from the germline V gene are MNHNS and SASEGT. The CDR3 consists of 14 residues.

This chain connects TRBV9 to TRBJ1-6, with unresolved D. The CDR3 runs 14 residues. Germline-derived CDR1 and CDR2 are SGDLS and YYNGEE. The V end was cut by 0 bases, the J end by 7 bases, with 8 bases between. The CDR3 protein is CASSVDLGNSPLHF. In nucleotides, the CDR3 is TGTGCCAGCAGCGTAGATCTAGGGAATTCACCCCTCCACTTT.

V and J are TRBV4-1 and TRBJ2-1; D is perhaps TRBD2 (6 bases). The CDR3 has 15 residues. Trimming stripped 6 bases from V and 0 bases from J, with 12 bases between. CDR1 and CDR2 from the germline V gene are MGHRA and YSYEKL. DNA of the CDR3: TGCGCCAGCAGGAGACTAGGGAACTCCTACAATGAGCAGTTCTTC. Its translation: CASRRLGNSYNEQFF.

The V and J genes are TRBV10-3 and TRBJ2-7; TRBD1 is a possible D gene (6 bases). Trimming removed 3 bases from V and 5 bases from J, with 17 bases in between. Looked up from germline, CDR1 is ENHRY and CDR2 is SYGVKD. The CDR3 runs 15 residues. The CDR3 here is CAISDSGTSGHEQYF. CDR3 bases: TGTGCCATCAGTGATTCGGGGACATCAGGCCACGAGCAGTACTTC.

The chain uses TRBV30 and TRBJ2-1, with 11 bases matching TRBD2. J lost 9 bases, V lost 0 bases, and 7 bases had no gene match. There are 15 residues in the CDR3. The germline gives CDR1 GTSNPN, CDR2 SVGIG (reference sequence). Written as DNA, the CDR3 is TGTGCCTGGAGTGTACTAACTAGCGGGAGAAGTGAGCAGTTCTTC. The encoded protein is CAWSVLTSGRSEQFF.

For the CDR3, the DNA is TGTGCCAGCAGCTCTCCCATGGCTAGCGGGGTCTACAATGAGCAGTTCTTC. It encodes CASSSPMASGVYNEQFF. The chain couples TRBV27 to TRBJ2-1, with 9 bases that match TRBD2. With 6 bases clipped from V and 3 bases from J, the junction kept 12 bases outside the gene matches. Per germline, CDR1 MNHEY and CDR2 SMNVEV (reference sequence). This CDR3 contains 17 residues.

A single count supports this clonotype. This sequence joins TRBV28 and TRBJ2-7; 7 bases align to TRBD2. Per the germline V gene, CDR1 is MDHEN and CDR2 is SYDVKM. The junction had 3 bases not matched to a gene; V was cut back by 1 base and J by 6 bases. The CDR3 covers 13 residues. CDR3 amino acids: CASSLYQRGEQYF. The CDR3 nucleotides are TGTGCCAGCAGTTTATACCAGCGGGGCGAGCAGTACTTC.

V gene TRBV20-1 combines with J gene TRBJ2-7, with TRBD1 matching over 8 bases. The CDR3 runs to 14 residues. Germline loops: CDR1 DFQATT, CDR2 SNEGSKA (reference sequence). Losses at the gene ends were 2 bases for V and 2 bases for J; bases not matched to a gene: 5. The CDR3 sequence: CSARTQGEAYEQYF. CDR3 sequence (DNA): TGCAGTGCTAGAACACAGGGGGAGGCCTACGAGCAGTACTTC.

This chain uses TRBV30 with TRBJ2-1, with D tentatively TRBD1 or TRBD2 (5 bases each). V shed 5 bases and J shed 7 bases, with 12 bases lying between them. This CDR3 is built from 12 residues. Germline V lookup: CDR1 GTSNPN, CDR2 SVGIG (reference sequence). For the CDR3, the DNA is TGTGCCTGGGGGAGTGGGGCAAATGAGCAGTTCTTC. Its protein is CAWGSGANEQFF.

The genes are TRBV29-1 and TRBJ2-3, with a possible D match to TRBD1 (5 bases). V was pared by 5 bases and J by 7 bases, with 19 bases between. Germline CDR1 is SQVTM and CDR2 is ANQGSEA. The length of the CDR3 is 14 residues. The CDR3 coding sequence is TGCAGCGTTTGGGTGAGCAGGGCCGCAAATACGCAGTATTTT. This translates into CSVWVSRAANTQYF.

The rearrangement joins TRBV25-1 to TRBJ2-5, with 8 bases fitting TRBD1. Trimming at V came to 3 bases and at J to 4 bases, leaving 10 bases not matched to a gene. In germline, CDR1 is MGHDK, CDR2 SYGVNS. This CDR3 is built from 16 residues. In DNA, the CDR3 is TGTGCCAGCAGTGATTTGTCAGGGGGCATGCGAGAGACCCAGTACTTC. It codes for CASSDLSGGMRETQYF.

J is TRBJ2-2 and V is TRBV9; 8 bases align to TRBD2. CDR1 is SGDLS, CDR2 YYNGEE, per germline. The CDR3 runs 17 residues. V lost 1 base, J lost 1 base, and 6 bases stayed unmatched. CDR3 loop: CASSVPHSGGNTGELFF. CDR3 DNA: TGTGCCAGCAGCGTACCCCACAGCGGGGGGAACACCGGGGAGCTGTTTTTT.

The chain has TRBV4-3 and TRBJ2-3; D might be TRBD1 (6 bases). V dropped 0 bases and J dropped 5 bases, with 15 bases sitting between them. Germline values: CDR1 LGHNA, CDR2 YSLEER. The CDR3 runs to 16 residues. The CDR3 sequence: CASSQDRAGAIDTQYF. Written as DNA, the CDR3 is TGCGCCAGCAGCCAAGATCGGGCAGGGGCGATAGATACGCAGTATTTT.

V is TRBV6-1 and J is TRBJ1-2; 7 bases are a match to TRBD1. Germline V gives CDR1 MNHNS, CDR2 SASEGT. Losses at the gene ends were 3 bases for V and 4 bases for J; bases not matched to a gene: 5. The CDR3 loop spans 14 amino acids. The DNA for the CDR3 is TGTGCCAGCAGTGAGAGAGCAGGGGGCTATGGCTACACCTTC. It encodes CASSERAGGYGYTF.

The CDR3 nucleotides read TGTGCCAGCAGTTACATGCTCGGGGTCCCTAACACTGAAGCTTTCTTT. It codes for CASSYMLGVPNTEAFF. The V call is TRBV6-2 or TRBV6-3, the J call TRBJ1-1; D not resolved. Germline loops: CDR1 MNHEY, CDR2 SVGEGT. The germline V and J ends were trimmed by 2 bases and 2 bases, with 15 bases remaining between them. The CDR3 is 16 residues long.

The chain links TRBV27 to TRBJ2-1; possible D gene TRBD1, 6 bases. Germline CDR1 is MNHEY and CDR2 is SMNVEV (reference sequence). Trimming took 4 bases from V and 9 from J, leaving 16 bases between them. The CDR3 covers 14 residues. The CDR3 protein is CASSYGGVESEQFF. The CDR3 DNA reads TGTGCCAGCAGTTATGGGGGCGTTGAGAGTGAGCAGTTCTTC.

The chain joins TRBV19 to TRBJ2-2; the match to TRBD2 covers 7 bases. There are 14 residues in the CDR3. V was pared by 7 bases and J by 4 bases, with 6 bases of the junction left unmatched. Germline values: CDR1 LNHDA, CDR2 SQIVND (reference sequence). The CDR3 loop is CASTGGRGTGELFF. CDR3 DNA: TGTGCCAGTACTGGCGGGAGAGGCACCGGGGAGCTGTTTTTT.

The chain's CDR3 is CAISELTGTYGYTF. In DNA, the CDR3 is TGTGCCATCAGTGAACTGACAGGGACCTATGGCTACACCTTC. V is TRBV10-3 and J is TRBJ1-2; 7 bases fit TRBD1. The CDR3 is made up of 14 amino acids. V was clipped by 3 bases and J by 4 bases; unmatched bases: 5. CDR1 is ENHRY and CDR2 is SYGVKD in the germline V gene.

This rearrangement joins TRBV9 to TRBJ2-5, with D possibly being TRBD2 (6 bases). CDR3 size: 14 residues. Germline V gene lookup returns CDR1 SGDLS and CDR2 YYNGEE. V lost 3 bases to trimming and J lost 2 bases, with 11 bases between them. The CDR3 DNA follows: TGTGCCAGCAGCGCCGGGGAGGAACAAGAGACCCAGTACTTC. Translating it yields CASSAGEEQETQYF.

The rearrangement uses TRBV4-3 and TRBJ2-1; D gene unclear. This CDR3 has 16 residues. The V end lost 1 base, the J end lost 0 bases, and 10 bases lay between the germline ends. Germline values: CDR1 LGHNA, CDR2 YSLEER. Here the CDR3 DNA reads TGCGCCAGCAGCCAAGTCTCGAGTAGCTCCTACAATGAGCAGTTCTTC. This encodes CASSQVSSSSYNEQFF.

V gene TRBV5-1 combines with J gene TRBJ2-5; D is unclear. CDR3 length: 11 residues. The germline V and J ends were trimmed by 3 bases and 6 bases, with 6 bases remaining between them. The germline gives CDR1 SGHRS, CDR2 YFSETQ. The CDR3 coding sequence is TGCGCCAGCAGCTGGCGACAGACCCAGTACTTC. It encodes CASSWRQTQYF.